The 12 T cell receptor beta chains listed next were all sequenced from one sample in a study of CD8+CD57+ T cells in acquired aplastic anemia. The sequenced patients had an expansion of CD8+CD57+ cells seen by flow cytometry. TCR beta VDJ and CDR3 profiling used genomic DNA as template. TCRdb independently ran MiXCR on the reads; one entry per CDR3 protein. Altogether under 200,000 distinct CDR3 sequences are present, around half being singletons, with the ten largest covering about 1.8%. Sequencing was performed on sorted CD4+, CD8+, or CD8+CD57+ T cells (not recorded which) from PBMCs. These TCRs come from a human donor with aplastic anemia.

For this clonotype: A much larger clone differs from this one at a single base, so this may be a read error. The rearrangement joins TRBV6-4 to TRBJ1-5; tentatively, D is TRBD1 (5 bases). V gave up 9 bases and J gave up 9 bases, with 12 bases separating them. This CDR3 spans 11 amino acids. Germline V gene sequence: CDR1 MRHNA, CDR2 SNTAGT. The CDR3 protein is CARTASRPQHF. In DNA, the CDR3 is TGTGCCAGGACAGCTTCGAGGCCCCAGCATTTT.

This clonotype was counted ten times or more. V gene TRBV5-8 combines with J gene TRBJ2-7; 7 bases map to TRBD2. The trim removed 2 bases at V and 3 bases at J, leaving 8 bases unmatched. The CDR3 spans 15 residues. Germline V lookup: CDR1 SGHTS, CDR2 YDEGEE. Here the CDR3 reads CASSFGRATNYEQYF. CDR3 DNA sequence: TGTGCCAGCAGCTTTGGGAGGGCCACTAACTACGAGCAGTACTTC.

V usage is TRBV19 and J usage is TRBJ2-3, with TRBD1 matching 8 bases. The CDR3 runs to 13 residues. The ends lost 9 bases at V and 1 base at J; junction bases unmatched: 3. Germline V lookup: CDR1 LNHDA, CDR2 SQIVND (reference sequence). CDR3 in amino acids: CASLGQGTDTQYF. In nucleotides, the CDR3 is TGTGCCAGCCTGGGACAGGGCACAGATACGCAGTATTTT.

This clonotype was seen more than once but under ten times. This rearrangement joins TRBV4-2 to TRBJ2-7; possibly TRBD2 for D (6 bases). This CDR3 is 15 amino acids long. Between the trimmed V and J ends, which lost 1 base and 3 bases, there was a span of 13 bases. CDR1 and CDR2 (germline): LGHNA, YNFKEQ. The CDR3: CASSQGTGEVYEQYF. CDR3 bases: TGTGCCAGCAGCCAAGGGACGGGGGAAGTCTACGAGCAGTACTTC.

V gene TRBV4-2 combines with J gene TRBJ1-1; D call uncertain. CDR3 length: 13 residues. Trimming cost V 1 base and J 6 bases, with 9 bases left between them. Per germline, CDR1 LGHNA and CDR2 YNFKEQ. CDR3 nucleotide sequence: TGTGCCAGCAGCCAAGTTGTGAAAGCTGAAGCTTTCTTT. Its protein is CASSQVVKAEAFF.

V gene TRBV19 combines with J gene TRBJ2-7, with D possibly being TRBD1 (5 bases). The CDR3 runs to 15 residues. Germline CDR1 and CDR2: LNHDA and SQIVND (reference sequence). V lost 3 bases to trimming and J lost 4 bases, with 16 bases between them. The DNA for the CDR3 is TGTGCCAGTAGTATCCAGGACACCGCAAGATACGAGCAGTACTTC. Translation gives CASSIQDTARYEQYF.

This rearrangement joins TRBV9 to TRBJ1-6; 7 bases are shared with TRBD1. CDR1 and CDR2 from the germline V gene are SGDLS and YYNGEE. The CDR3 length is 14 residues. V lost 0 bases and J lost 6; bases outside the gene matches: 0. The DNA of the CDR3 is TGTGCCAGCAGCGTAGGACAGGGTAATTCACCCCTCCACTTT. Translation gives CASSVGQGNSPLHF.

The rearrangement links TRBV7-8 to TRBJ1-1; D is uncertain. Trimming removed 1 base from V and 0 bases from J, with 9 bases in between. The CDR3 loop spans 15 amino acids. Germline assignment: CDR1 SGHVS and CDR2 FQNEAQ. The CDR3 region is CASSLGVGLNTEAFF. The CDR3 nucleotides are TGTGCCAGCAGCTTAGGAGTCGGTTTGAACACTGAAGCTTTCTTT.

The CDR3 is CASSIGAWQGGNEQYF. The CDR3 DNA reads as TGTGCCAGTAGTATCGGAGCTTGGCAGGGGGGAAACGAGCAGTACTTC. The genes are TRBV19 and TRBJ2-7; weak D call: TRBD1 (7 bases). Germline-derived CDR1 and CDR2 are LNHDA and SQIVND (reference sequence). Trimming stripped 3 bases from V and 5 bases from J, with 20 bases between. This CDR3 region has 16 residues.

There are a few counts of this clonotype. The chain uses TRBV28 and TRBJ2-7; D is unresolved. Germline V lookup: CDR1 MDHEN, CDR2 SYDVKM. The CDR3 is 14 amino acids. V was cut by 6 bases and J by 2 bases, with 14 bases left in between. The CDR3 DNA reads TGTGCCAGCAGCACACCAGGAGCCACCTACGAGCAGTACTTC. This gives the protein CASSTPGATYEQYF.

The V and J genes are TRBV27 and TRBJ2-1; D unresolved. The CDR3 spans 16 residues. The V gene's germline CDR1 is MNHEY and CDR2 SMNVEV (reference sequence). The V end was cut by 1 base, the J end by 7 bases, with 17 bases between. The CDR3 sequence: CASSLLVVAQGNEQFF. The CDR3 DNA sequence: TGTGCCAGCAGTTTATTAGTGGTGGCCCAAGGAAATGAGCAGTTCTTC.

The chain uses TRBV20-1 and TRBJ2-5; 13 bases match TRBD2. The CDR3 runs 14 residues. The junction had 5 bases not matched to a gene; V was cut back by 5 bases and J by 5 bases. Per the germline V gene, CDR1 is DFQATT and CDR2 is SNEGSKA (reference sequence). Here the CDR3 DNA reads TGCAGTGCTCTCGGACTAGCGGGAGTGGAGACCCAGTACTTC. Protein product: CSALGLAGVETQYF.